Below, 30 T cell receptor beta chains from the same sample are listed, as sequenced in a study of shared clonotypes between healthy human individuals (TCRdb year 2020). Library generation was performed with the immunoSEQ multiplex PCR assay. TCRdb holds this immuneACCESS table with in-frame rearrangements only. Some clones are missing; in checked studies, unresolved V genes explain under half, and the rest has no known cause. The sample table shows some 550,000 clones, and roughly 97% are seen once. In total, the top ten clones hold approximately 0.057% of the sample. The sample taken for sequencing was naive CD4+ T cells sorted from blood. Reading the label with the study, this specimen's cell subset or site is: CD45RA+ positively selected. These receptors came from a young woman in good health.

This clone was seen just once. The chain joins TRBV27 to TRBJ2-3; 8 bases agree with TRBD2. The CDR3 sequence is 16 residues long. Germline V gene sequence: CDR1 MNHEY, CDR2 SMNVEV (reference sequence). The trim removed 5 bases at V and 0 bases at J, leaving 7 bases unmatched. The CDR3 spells CASSPPASGSTDTQYF. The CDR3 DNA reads TGTGCCAGCAGTCCCCCGGCTAGCGGGAGCACAGATACGCAGTATTTT.

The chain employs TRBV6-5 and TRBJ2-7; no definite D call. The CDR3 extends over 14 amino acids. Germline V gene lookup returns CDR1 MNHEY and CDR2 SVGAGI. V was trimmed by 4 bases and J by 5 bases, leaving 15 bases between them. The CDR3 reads CASSLFNRLNEQYF. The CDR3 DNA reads TGTGCCAGCAGTTTATTTAATCGTCTAAACGAGCAGTACTTC.

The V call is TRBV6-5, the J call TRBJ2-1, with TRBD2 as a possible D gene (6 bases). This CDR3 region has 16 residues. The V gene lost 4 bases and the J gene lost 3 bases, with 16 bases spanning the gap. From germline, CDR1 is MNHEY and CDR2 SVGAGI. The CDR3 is CASSFAGTPDYNEQFF. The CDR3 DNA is TGTGCCAGCAGTTTTGCCGGGACTCCGGACTACAATGAGCAGTTCTTC.

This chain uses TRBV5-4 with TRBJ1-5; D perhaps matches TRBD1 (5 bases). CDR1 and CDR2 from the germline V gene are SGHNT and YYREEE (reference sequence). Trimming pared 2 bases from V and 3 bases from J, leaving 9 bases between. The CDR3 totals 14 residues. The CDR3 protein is CASSFGGANQPQHF. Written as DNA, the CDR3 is TGTGCCAGCAGCTTTGGAGGGGCCAATCAGCCCCAGCATTTT.

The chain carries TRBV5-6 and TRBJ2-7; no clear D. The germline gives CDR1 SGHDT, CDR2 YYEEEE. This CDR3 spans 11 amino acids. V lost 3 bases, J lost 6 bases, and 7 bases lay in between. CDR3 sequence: CASSWGSEQYF. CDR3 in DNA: TGTGCCAGCAGCTGGGGATCCGAGCAGTACTTC.

CDR3 sequence reads: CASSPLSRDRLANYGYTF. The CDR3 DNA reads TGTGCCAGCAGTCCCTTATCCCGGGACAGACTAGCTAACTATGGCTACACCTTC. The gene calls are TRBV5-6 and TRBJ1-2; TRBD1 matches at 7 bases. The junction had 16 bases not matched to a gene; V was cut back by 5 bases and J by 0 bases. This CDR3 region has 18 residues. Germline loops: CDR1 SGHDT, CDR2 YYEEEE.

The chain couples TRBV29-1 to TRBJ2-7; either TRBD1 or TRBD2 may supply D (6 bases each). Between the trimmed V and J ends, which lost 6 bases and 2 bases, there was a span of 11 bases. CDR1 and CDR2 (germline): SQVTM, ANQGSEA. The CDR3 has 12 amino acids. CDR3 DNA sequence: TGCAGCGTGCGGGACAATACCTACGAGCAGTACTTC. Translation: CSVRDNTYEQYF.

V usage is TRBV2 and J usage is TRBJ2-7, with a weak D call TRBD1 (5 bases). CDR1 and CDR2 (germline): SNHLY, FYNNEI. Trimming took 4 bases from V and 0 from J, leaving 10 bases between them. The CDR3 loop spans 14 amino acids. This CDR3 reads CASSGYRTSYEQYF. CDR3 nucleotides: TGTGCCAGCAGTGGGTACAGGACCTCCTACGAGCAGTACTTC. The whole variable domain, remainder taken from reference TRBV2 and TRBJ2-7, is EPEVTQTPSHQVTQMGQEVILRCVPISNHLYFYWYRQILGQKVEFLVSFYNNEISEKSEIFDDQFSVERPDGSNFTLKIRSTKLEDSAMYFCASSGYRTSYEQYFGPGTRLTVT.

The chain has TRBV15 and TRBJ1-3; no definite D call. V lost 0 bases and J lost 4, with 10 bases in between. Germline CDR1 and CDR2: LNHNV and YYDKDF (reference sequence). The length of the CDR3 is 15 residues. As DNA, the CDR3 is TGTGCCACCAGCAGAGATCTCGGAGGGGGAAACACCATATATTTT. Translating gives CATSRDLGGGNTIYF.

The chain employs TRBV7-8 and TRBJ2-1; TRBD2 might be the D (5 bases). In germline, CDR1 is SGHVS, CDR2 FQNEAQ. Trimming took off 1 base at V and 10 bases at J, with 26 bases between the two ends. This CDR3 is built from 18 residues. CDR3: CASSLVFGRKGKWREQFF. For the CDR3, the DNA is TGTGCCAGCAGCTTAGTATTCGGGCGCAAAGGAAAGTGGAGGGAGCAGTTCTTC.

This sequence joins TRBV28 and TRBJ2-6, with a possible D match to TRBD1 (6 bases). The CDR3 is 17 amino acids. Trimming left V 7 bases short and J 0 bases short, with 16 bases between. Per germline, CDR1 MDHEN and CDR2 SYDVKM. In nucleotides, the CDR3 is TGTGCCAGCACCCAACGGACAGCTAGCTCTGGGGCCAACGTCCTGACTTTC. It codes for CASTQRTASSGANVLTF.

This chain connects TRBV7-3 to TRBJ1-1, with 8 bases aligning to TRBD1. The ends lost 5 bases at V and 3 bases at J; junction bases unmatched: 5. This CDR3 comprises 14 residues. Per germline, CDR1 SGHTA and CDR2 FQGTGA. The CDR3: CASSPQGADTEAFF. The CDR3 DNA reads TGTGCCAGCAGCCCCCAGGGGGCAGACACTGAAGCTTTCTTT.

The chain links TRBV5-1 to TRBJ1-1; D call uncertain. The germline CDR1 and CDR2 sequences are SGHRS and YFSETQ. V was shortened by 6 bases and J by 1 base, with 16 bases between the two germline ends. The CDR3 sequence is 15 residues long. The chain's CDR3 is CASTPSAAANTEAFF. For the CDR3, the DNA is TGCGCCAGCACCCCCAGCGCGGCGGCGAACACTGAAGCTTTCTTT.

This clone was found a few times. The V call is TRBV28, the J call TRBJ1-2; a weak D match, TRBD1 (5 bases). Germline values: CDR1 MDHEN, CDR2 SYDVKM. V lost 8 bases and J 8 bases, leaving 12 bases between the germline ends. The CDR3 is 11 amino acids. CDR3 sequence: CASGRGVGYTF. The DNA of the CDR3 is TGTGCCAGCGGGAGGGGTGTGGGCTACACCTTC.

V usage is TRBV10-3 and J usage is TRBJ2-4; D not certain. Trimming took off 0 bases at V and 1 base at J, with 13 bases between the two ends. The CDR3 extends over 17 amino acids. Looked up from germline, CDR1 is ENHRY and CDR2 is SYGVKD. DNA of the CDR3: TGTGCCATCAGTGAGTCGAGCATCCTGGTGGCCAAAAACATTCAGTACTTC. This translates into CAISESSILVAKNIQYF.

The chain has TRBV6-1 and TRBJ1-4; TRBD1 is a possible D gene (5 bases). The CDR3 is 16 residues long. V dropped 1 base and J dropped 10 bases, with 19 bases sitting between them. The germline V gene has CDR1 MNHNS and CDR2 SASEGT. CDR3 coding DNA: TGTGCCAGCAGTGAAGACCCGGGTCGGGGGTCGGTAAAACTGTTTTTT. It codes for CASSEDPGRGSVKLFF.

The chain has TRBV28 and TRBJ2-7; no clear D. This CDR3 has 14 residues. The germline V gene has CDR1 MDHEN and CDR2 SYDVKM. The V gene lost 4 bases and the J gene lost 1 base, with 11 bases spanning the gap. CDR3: CASSSSPPSYEQYF. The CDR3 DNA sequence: TGTGCCAGCAGTTCCTCACCTCCATCCTACGAGCAGTACTTC.

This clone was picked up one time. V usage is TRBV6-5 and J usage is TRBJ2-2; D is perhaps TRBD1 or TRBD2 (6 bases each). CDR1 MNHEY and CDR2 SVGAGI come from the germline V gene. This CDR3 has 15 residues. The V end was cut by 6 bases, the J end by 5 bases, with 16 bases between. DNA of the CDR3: TGTGCCAGCAGAAAAAGGGGGGAAGGAACCGGGGAGCTGTTTTTT. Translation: CASRKRGEGTGELFF.

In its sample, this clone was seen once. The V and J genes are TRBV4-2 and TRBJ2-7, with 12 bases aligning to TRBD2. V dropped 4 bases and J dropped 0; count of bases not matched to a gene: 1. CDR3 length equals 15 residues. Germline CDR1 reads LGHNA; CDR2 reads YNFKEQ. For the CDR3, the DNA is TGTGCCAGCAGCCCGACTAGCGGGAGCTCCTACGAGCAGTACTTC. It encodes CASSPTSGSSYEQYF.

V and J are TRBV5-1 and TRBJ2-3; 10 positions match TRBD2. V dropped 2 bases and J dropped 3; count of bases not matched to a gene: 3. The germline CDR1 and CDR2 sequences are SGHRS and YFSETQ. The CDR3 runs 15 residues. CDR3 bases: TGCGCCAGCAGCTTCGGACTAGCGGATACAGATACGCAGTATTTT. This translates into CASSFGLADTDTQYF.

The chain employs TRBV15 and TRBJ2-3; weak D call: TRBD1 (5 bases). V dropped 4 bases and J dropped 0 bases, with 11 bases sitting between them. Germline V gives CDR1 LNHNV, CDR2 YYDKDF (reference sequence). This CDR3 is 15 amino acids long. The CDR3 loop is CATSTWRQSTDTQYF. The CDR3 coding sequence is TGTGCCACCAGCACCTGGCGACAGAGCACAGATACGCAGTATTTT.

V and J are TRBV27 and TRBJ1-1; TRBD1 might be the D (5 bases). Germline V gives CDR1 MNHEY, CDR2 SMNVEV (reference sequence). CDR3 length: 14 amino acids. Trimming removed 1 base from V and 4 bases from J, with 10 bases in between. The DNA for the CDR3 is TGTGCCAGCAGTTTATGGGGGGGAGGCACTGAAGCTTTCTTT. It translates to CASSLWGGGTEAFF.

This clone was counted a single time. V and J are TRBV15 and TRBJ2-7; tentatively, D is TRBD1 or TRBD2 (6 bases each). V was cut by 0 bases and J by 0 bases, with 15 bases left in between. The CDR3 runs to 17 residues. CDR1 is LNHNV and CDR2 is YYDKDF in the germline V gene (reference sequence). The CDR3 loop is CATSRDRGAASSYEQYF. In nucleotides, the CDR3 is TGTGCCACCAGCAGAGATAGGGGGGCCGCAAGCTCCTACGAGCAGTACTTC.

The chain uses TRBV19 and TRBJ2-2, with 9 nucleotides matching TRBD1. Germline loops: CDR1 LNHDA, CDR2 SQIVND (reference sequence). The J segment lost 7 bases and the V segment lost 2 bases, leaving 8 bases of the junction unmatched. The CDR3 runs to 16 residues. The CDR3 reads CASSIIGQGFGGELFF. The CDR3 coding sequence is TGTGCCAGTAGTATAATAGGACAGGGGTTTGGCGGGGAGCTGTTTTTT.

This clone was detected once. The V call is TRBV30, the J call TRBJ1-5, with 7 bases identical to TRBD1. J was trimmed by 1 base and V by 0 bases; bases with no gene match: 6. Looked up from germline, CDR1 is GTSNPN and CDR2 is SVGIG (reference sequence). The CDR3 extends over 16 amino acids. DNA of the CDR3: TGTGCCTGGAGTGTACGAGGCAGGGGGAGCAATCAGCCCCAGCATTTT. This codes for CAWSVRGRGSNQPQHF.

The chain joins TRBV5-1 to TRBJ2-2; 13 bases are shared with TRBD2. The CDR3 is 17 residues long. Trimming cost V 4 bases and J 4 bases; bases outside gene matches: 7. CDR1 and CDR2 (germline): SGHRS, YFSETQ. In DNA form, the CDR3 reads TGCGCCAGCAGCCTGGGACTAGCGGGAACCTCCACCGGGGAGCTGTTTTTT. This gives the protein CASSLGLAGTSTGELFF.

The CDR3: CASRPTGPGTGELFF. The CDR3 DNA reads TGCGCCAGCAGACCAACGGGGCCTGGCACCGGGGAGCTGTTTTTT. The V call is TRBV5-1, the J call TRBJ2-2; D may match TRBD1 or TRBD2 (5 bases each). The CDR3 has 15 amino acids. Germline CDR1 SGHRS, CDR2 YFSETQ. Trimming stripped 5 bases from V and 4 bases from J, with 15 bases between.

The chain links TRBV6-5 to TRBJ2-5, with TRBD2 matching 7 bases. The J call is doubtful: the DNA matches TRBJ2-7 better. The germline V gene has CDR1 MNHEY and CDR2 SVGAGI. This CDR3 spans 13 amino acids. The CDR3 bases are TGTGCCAGCAGTTCCCCTCGGACTAGCGAGCAGTACTTC. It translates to CASSSPRTSEQYF.

The CDR3 reads CASSGTGGPGELFF. In DNA, the CDR3 is TGTGCCAGCAGCGGGACAGGGGGTCCCGGGGAGCTGTTTTTT. The J gene is TRBJ2-2, the V gene TRBV25-1, with 11 positions matching TRBD1. V shed 6 bases and J 6 bases; nucleotides not matched to a gene: 3. The germline CDR1 and CDR2 sequences are MGHDK and SYGVNS. The CDR3 runs to 14 residues. The variable domain in full, with the rest retrieved from reference TRBV25-1 and TRBJ2-2, is EADIYQTPRYLVIGTGKKITLECSQTMGHDKMYWYQQDPGMELHLIHYSYGVNSTEKGDLSSESTVSRIRTEHFPLTLESARPSHTSQYLCASSGTGGPGELFFGEGSRLTVL.

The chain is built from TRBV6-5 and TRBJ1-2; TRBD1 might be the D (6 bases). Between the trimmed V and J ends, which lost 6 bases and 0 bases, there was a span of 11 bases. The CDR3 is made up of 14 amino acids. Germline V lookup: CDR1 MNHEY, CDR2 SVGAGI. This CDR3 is CASRSGQTNYGYTF. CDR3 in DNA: TGTGCCAGCAGAAGTGGACAGACTAACTATGGCTACACCTTC.